The 9 T cell receptor beta chains reported below all come from one sample, sequenced in a study of read filtering for tumor transcriptome and immune sequencing. This library used around 400 ng RNA and molecular barcoded adaptors spanning alpha/delta and beta/gamma chains. TCRdb processed the reads anew with MiXCR; each CDR3 protein has one entry. The repertoire holds over 35,000 distinct CDR3 sequences, with over 10% as singletons. The sequenced sample was a population of CD138-negative cells sorted from bone marrow. The receptors were sampled from a donor aged 40 or over with multiple myeloma.

This clonotype has a count of ten or more. The chain recombines TRBV7-9 with TRBJ2-2; D may be TRBD1 (5 bases). Germline assignment: CDR1 SEHNR and CDR2 FQNEAQ (reference sequence). Trimming took 7 bases from V and 0 from J, leaving 9 bases between them. The CDR3 extends over 14 amino acids. The DNA of the CDR3 is TGTGCCAGCACCTCCAGGGCGAACACCGGGGAGCTGTTTTTT. Its translation is CASTSRANTGELFF.

This clonotype was detected ten times or more. The rearrangement links TRBV9 to TRBJ2-1; 7 positions agree with TRBD2. The J segment lost 0 bases and the V segment lost 3 bases, leaving 9 bases of the junction unmatched. Germline lookup yields CDR1 SGDLS and CDR2 YYNGEE. The CDR3 has 17 amino acids. CDR3 bases: TGTGCCAGCAGCGCCTTTAGCGGGTTAAGCTCCTACAATGAGCAGTTCTTC. Translating it yields CASSAFSGLSSYNEQFF.

There are many counts of this clonotype. The chain employs TRBV3-1 and TRBJ2-5, with 9 bases lining up with TRBD2. Germline assignment: CDR1 LGHDT and CDR2 YNNKEL (reference sequence). V was pared by 0 bases and J by 5 bases, with 10 bases of the junction left unmatched. The CDR3 contains 17 residues. CDR3 amino acids: CASSQDSSGMGGETQYF. The CDR3 coding sequence is TGTGCCAGCAGCCAAGACTCTAGCGGGATGGGAGGGGAGACCCAGTACTTC.

Worth noting for this clonotype: One junction end disagrees with the germline gene, perhaps due to a read error. The rearrangement joins TRBV3-1 to TRBJ1-1, with TRBD1 matching 9 bases. CDR1 is LGHDT, CDR2 YNNKEL, per germline (reference sequence). This CDR3 spans 13 amino acids. The CDR3 loop is CASRQGTGFEAFF. The DNA for the CDR3 is TGTGCCAGCAGGCAAGGGACAGGGTTTGAAGCTTTCTTT.

The CDR3 sequence is CASSPSREVTEAFF. In DNA form, the CDR3 reads TGTGCCAGCAGTCCTTCCCGGGAGGTCACTGAAGCTTTCTTT. V is TRBV12-3 or TRBV12-4 and J is TRBJ1-1; D is uncertain. The CDR3 has 14 residues. Trimming left V 5 bases short and J 4 bases short, with 14 bases between.

For this clonotype: A much larger clonotype is one base distant, so this may be a read error. The gene calls are TRBV5-1 and TRBJ1-3; D not resolved. The CDR3 is made up of 14 amino acids. The ends were cut back, 0 bases at V and 0 bases at J, with 4 bases in the middle. Germline CDR1 is SGHRS and CDR2 is YFSETQ. CDR3 bases: TGCGCCAGCAGCTTGGACCACTCTGGAAACACCATATATTTT. Translated, it gives CASSLDHSGNTIYF.

As regards this clonotype: This may be a read error, as it is one base from a much larger clone. The gene calls are TRBV20-1 and TRBJ2-1; TRBD2 agrees at 8 bases. CDR1 and CDR2 from the germline V gene are DFQATT and SNEGSKA (reference sequence). The CDR3 has 14 amino acids. The junction had 9 bases not matched to a gene; V was cut back by 6 bases and J by 5 bases. CDR3 DNA: TGCAGTGCAATGAACGGGAGGGCCCACAATGAGCAGTTCTTC. Translating it yields CSAMNGRAHNEQFF.

Many counts were recorded for this clonotype. The CDR3 is CSARTDEANYGYTF. CDR3 nucleotides: TGCAGTGCTAGGACAGATGAAGCTAACTATGGCTACACCTTC. The chain employs TRBV20-1 and TRBJ1-2; D is perhaps TRBD1 (5 bases). There are 14 residues in the CDR3. Germline V gene sequence: CDR1 DFQATT, CDR2 SNEGSKA (reference sequence). Trimming cost V 3 bases and J 0 bases, with 11 bases left between them.

Only a few counts were recorded for this clonotype. V is TRBV28 and J is TRBJ2-7, with 11 bases fitting TRBD1. V lost 6 bases to trimming and J lost 2 bases; unmatched junction nucleotides: 6. The CDR3 totals 15 residues. Germline-derived CDR1 and CDR2 are MDHEN and SYDVKM. The CDR3 DNA follows: TGTGCCAGCAGCTCCGGGACAGGGGGAGCCTACGAGCAGTACTTC. Protein product: CASSSGTGGAYEQYF.